The TCR beta chain under discussion was sequenced for a study of glioma-infiltrating T cells. The germline V gene encodes CDR1 SEHNR and CDR2 FQNEAQ (reference sequence). V dropped 5 bases and J dropped 7; count of bases not matched to a gene: 3. This CDR3 spans 12 amino acids. TCR alpha and beta CDR3 regions were amplified from RNA using iRepertoire nested multiplex PCR. TCRdb recomputed calls from the multiplex PCR reads with MiXCR, one row per CDR3 protein. Of 93,000 or so distinct CDR3 sequences listed, around 31% were seen once; the top ten hold roughly 45%. Material: glioma tissue, nonneoplastic brain tissue, or PBMCs (not recorded which). The chain carries TRBV7-9 and TRBJ1-1, with 8 bases that match TRBD1. The sequence derives from a human donor with low-grade glioma or glioblastoma, undergoing nonglioma brain surgery, or in good health (not recorded which). CDR3 nucleotides: TGTGCCAGCAGCCCAGGACAGGGTGAAGCTTTCTTT. Its protein product is CASSPGQGEAFF.